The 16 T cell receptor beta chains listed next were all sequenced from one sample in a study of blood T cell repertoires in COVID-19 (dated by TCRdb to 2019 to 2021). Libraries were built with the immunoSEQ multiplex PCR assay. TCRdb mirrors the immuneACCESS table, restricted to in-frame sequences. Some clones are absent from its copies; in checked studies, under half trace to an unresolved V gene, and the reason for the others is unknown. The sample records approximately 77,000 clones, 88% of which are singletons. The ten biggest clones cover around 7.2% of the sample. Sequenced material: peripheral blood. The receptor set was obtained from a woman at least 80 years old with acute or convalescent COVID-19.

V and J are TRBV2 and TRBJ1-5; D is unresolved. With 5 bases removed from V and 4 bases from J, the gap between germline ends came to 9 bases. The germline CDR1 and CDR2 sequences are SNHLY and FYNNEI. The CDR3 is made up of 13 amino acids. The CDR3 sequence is CASSTQRNQPQHF. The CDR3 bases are TGTGCCAGCAGTACACAGAGAAATCAGCCCCAGCATTTT.

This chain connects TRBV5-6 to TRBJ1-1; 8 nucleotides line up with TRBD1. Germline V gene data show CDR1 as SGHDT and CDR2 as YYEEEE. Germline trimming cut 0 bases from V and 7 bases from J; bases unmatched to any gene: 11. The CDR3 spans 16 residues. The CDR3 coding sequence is TGTGCCAGCAGCTTGGCCGACAGGGGAGGGGATTATGAAGCTTTCTTT. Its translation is CASSLADRGGDYEAFF.

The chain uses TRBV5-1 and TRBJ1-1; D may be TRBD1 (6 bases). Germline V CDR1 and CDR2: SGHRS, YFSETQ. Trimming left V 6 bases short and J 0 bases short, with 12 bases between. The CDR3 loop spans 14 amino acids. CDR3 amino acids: CASKKGVLNTEAFF. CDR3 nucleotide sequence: TGCGCCAGCAAAAAGGGGGTCCTGAACACTGAAGCTTTCTTT. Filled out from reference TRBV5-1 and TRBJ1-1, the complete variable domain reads KAGVTQTPRYLIKTRGQQVTLSCSPISGHRSVSWYQQTPGQGLQFLFEYFSETQRNKGNFPGRFSGRQFSNSRSEMNVSTLELGDSALYLCASKKGVLNTEAFFGQGTRLTVV.

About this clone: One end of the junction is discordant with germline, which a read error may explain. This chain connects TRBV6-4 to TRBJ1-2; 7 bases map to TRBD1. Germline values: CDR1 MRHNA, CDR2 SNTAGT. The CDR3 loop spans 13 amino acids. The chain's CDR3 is CASSDSLGGVEAF. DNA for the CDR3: TGTGCCAGCAGTGACTCTCTAGGGGGCGTGGAGGCCTTC.

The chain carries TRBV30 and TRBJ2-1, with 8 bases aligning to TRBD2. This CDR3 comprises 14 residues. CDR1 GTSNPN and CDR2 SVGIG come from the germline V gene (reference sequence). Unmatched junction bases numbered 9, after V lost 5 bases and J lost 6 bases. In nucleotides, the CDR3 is TGTGCCTGGTGTCGGGGGGGCCCTGTCAATGAGCAGTTCTTC. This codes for CAWCRGGPVNEQFF. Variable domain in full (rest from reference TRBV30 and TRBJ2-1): SQTIHQWPATLVQPVGSPLSLECTVEGTSNPNLYWYRQAAGRGLQLLFYSVGIGQISSEVPQNLSASRPQDRQFILSSKKLLLSDSGFYLCAWCRGGPVNEQFFGPGTRLTVL.

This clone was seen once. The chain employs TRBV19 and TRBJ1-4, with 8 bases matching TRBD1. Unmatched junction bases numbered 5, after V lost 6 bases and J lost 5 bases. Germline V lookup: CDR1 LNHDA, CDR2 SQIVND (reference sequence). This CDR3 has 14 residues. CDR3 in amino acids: CASREAGGNEKLFF. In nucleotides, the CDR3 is TGTGCCAGTAGGGAGGCAGGGGGCAATGAAAAACTGTTTTTT.

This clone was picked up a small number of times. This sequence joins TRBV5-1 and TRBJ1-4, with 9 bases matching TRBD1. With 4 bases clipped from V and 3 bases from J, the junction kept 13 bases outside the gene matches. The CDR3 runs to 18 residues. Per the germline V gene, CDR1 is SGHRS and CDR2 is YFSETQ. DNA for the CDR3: TGCGCCAGCAGCCGACAGGGGGGATTAGAGAACGCTAATGAAAAACTGTTTTTT. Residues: CASSRQGGLENANEKLFF. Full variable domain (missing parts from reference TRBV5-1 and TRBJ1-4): KAGVTQTPRYLIKTRGQQVTLSCSPISGHRSVSWYQQTPGQGLQFLFEYFSETQRNKGNFPGRFSGRQFSNSRSEMNVSTLELGDSALYLCASSRQGGLENANEKLFFGSGTQLSVL.

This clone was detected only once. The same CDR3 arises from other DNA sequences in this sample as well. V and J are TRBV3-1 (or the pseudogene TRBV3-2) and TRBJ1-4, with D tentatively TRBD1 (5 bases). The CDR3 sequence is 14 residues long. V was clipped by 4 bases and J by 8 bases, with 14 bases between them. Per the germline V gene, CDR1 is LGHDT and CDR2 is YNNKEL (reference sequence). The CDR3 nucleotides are TGTGCCAGCAGCCGGGGGGGGTCGGGCGAAAAACTGTTTTTT. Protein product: CASSRGGSGEKLFF.

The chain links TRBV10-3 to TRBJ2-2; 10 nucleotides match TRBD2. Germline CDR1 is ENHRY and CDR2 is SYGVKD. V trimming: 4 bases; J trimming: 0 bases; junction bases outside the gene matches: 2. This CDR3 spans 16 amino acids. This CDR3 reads CAISVLAGANTGELFF. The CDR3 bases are TGTGCCATCAGTGTCCTAGCGGGAGCGAACACCGGGGAGCTGTTTTTT.

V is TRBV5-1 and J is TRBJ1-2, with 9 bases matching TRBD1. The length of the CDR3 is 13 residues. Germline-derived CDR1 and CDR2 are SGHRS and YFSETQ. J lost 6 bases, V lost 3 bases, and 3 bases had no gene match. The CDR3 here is CASSSGTGNGYTF. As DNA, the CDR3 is TGCGCCAGCAGCTCAGGGACAGGGAATGGCTACACCTTC.

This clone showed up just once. The CDR3 spells CSAVDQGPRGANVLTF. In nucleotides, the CDR3 is TGCAGCGCTGTGGATCAGGGCCCTCGGGGGGCCAACGTCCTGACTTTC. The gene calls are TRBV29-1 and TRBJ2-6, with D possibly matching TRBD1 (5 bases). This CDR3 contains 16 residues. The germline V gene encodes CDR1 SQVTM and CDR2 ANQGSEA. Trimming stripped 7 bases from V and 4 bases from J, with 20 bases between.

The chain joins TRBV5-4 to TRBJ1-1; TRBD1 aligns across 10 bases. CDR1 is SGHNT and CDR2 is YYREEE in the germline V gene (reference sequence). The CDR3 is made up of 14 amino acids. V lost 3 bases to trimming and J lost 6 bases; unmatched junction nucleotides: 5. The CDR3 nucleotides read TGTGCCAGCAGCTGGGACAGGGGATGGTCTGAAGCTTTCTTT. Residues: CASSWDRGWSEAFF.

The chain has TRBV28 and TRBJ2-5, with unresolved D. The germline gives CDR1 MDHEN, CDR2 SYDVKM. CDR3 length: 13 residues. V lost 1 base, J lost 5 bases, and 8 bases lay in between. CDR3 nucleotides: TGTGCCAGCAGTTTATCCCCCGTGGAGACCCAGTACTTC. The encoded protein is CASSLSPVETQYF.

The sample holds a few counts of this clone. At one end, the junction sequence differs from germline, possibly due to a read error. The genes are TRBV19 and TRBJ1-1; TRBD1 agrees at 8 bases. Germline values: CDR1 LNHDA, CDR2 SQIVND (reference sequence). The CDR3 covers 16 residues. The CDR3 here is CASSFRQGPWNSEAFF. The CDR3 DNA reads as TGTGCCAGTAGTTTCCGACAGGGGCCGTGGAACTCTGAAGCTTTCTTT.

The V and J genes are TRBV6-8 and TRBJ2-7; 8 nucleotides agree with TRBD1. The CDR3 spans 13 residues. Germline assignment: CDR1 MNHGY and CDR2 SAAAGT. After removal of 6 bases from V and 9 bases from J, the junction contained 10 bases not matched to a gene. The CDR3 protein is CASRHWTGLGQYF. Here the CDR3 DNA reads TGTGCCAGCAGACATTGGACAGGGCTTGGGCAGTACTTC.

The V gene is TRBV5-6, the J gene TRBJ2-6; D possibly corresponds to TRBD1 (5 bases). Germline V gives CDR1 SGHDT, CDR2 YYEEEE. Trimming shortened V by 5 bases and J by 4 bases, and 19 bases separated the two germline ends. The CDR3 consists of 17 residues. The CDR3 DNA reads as TGTGCCAGCAGGCAACAATTAGGGGCCCGGGGGGCCAACGTCCTGACTTTC. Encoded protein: CASRQQLGARGANVLTF.